This T cell receptor beta chain was obtained from a study of blood T cell repertoires in COVID-19. As for the study in general: Material from acute and convalescent COVID-19 was sourced from the United States, Italy and Spain. The analysed material was cDNA or gDNA that came from T cells, B-cell-depleted T cells, or PBMCs.

In the authors' workflow: Nucleated cell number was recorded as an estimate derived from reference gene primer amplification. TCRdb keeps only in-frame clones here, not all; method: immunoSEQ multiplex PCR. V, J and clone size were drawn from that table, and D and trimming were deduced from the DNA. The table includes about 190,000 clones, 85% to 90% detected once. V was pared by 4 bases and J by 0 bases, with 11 bases between. Germline CDR1 SGHTA, CDR2 FQGNSA. The CDR3 spans 15 residues. Only one count was recorded for this clone. This sequence was found in a young woman who had recovered from COVID-19. V gene TRBV7-2 combines with J gene TRBJ2-3; the D is unclear. Source material: peripheral blood. CDR3 DNA: TGTGCCAGCAGCTCTCAAGCGACTAGCACAGATACGCAGTATTTT. The encoded protein is CASSSQATSTDTQYF.